This TCR beta chain stems from a study of PD-1 blockade in mismatch repair-deficient tumors. TCRdb keeps only in-frame clones here, not all; method: immunoSEQ multiplex PCR. The sample lists about 15,000 clones, approximately 88% occurring once. Germline V CDR1 and CDR2: LGHNA, YNFKEQ. The CDR3 is made up of 17 amino acids. V was pared by 2 bases and J by 3 bases, with 6 bases of the junction left unmatched. Sequenced material: PBMCs, taken before pembrolizumab treatment. The chain employs TRBV4-2 and TRBJ2-5; 13 bases match TRBD2. This receptor was identified in an adult with mismatch repair-deficient cancer. The CDR3 DNA follows: TGTGCCAGCAGCCAACTTGGGACTAGCGGGACTAAAGAGACCCAGTACTTC. Protein: CASSQLGTSGTKETQYF.